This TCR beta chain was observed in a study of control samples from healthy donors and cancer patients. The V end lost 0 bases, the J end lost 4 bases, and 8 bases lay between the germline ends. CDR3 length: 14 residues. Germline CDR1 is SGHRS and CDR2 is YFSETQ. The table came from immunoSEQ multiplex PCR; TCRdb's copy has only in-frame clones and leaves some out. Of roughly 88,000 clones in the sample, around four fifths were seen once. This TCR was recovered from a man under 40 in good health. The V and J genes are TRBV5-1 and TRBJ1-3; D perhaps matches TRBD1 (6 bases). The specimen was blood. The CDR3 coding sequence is TGCGCCAGCAGCTTGGCCGGACAGGGAAACACCATATATTTT. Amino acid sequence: CASSLAGQGNTIYF.